The sequence of this T cell receptor (beta chain) was determined in a study of blood T cell repertoires in COVID-19. In its sample, this clone was seen once. In the study's own analysis: Amplification of reference gene primers provided the estimated nucleated cell counts. Clones were read by immunoSEQ multiplex PCR, and TCRdb kept only the in-frame ones, dropping some. That table supplies the V and J calls and clone size; D and trimming were determined from the DNA. Among 20,000 or so clones listed, roughly 90% were seen once. The V and J ends lost 6 bases and 5 bases, in that order; junction bases with no gene match: 7. CDR3 length: 13 amino acids.

This TCR came from a human donor in a cohort sampled during active COVID-19. What was sequenced was peripheral blood. The chain combines TRBV12-3 or TRBV12-4 with TRBJ2-7; 7 bases align to TRBD1. DNA for the CDR3: TGTGCCAGCAGCCCGACAGGGATCGACGAGCAGTACTTC. Amino acid sequence: CASSPTGIDEQYF.